This T cell receptor beta chain stems from a study of tissue T cells after allogeneic stem cell transplantation (dated by TCRdb to 2022 to 2024). Turning to the overall study: Over an approximately three-year period, about seven adult allo-HCT recipients with steroid-refractory GVHD were prospectively enrolled in a research-autopsy study. Grafts from donors were received by all GVHD patients, with four grafts being unmodified and three being CD34-selected to deplete T cells. All GVHD patients had gastrointestinal GVHD and received several lines of GVHD-directed therapy; five or six also had skin involvement. Pre-transplant PBMCs, which were of recipient origin, were available from four to six GVHD patients. For viably preserved blood and marrow, CD3+ T cells were flow-sorted when cell numbers allowed; smaller samples underwent direct DNA extraction. The study profiled TCR beta repertoires across many tissues from research autopsies of patients with and without GVHD, plus mouse models of GVHD. The human arm was conducted as a prospective observational study, and neither blinding nor randomization was performed.

Results the study describes overall, beyond this receptor: Blood and spleen T cells captured only a limited portion of the TCR repertoire detected in tissues, in both patients and mice. Not many T cell clones showed up in more than one patient, yet clustering based on motifs uncovered repertoire signatures that were shared across patients in a tissue-specific way. Within patients, how anatomically similar the tissues were was a key factor in shaping TCR repertoire composition, regardless of disease or transplant status. The study did not determine which tissue TCRs were alloreactive or antigen-specific, and some clones might have been persisting host cells. A small and clinically heterogeneous patient cohort was studied, and sampling depth was acknowledged as a limitation.

What this sample's time point label stands for: recipient (host-origin) PBMCs collected before allo-HCT. As concerns this clone: Its antigen is currently not known. Base qualities are not recorded, but no much larger clone differs from it by a single base.

Library preparation employed the immunoSEQ multiplex PCR assay. TCRbeta CDR3 sequencing was performed at survey depth by Adaptive Biotechnologies, and CDR3 sequences, V/J genes, productive frequency and template counts were reported. TCR beta CDR3 regions were amplified from genomic DNA instead of RNA. In the authors' own workflow: Pairwise repertoire overlap between tissues was quantified with Jensen-Shannon divergence, where 1 means complete divergence and 0 identical. Tissues were clustered by single-linkage agglomerative hierarchical clustering of pairwise JSD values, and the clustering results were displayed as dendrograms. GLIPH2 was run on all patient samples with simulation_depth 1000, kmer_min_depth 3 and cdr3_length_cutoff 8, and groups with more than two unique CDR3s were retained. A standardized tissue-overlap score was calculated by extrapolating Jaccard GLIPH-group overlap across patients to a standard repertoire size of 1000 clones. Associations of diversity with clinical or experimental variables used linear mixed-effect models with tissue fixed effects and individual random effects. This is the immuneACCESS table as TCRdb keeps it, with only in-frame sequences that have V and J called. A part of the clones is gone; compared with another copy, unresolved V genes explain less than half, and the rest is unexplained. V and J calls and clone size come straight from that table; D and trimming were deduced from the DNA. The sample records approximately 30,000 clones, about 85% of which are singletons. The top ten constitute about 3.7% of the sample.

Trimming takes 6 bases from V and 11 bases from J, and the germline ends sit 22 bases apart. The CDR3, cysteine through phenylalanine, is 14 amino acids long. Only the CDR3 DNA stays, 42 bases, in frame from base 1. CDR1 MNHEY and CDR2 SVGEGT were looked up in the germline V gene. The source of this sequence is a woman aged 18 to 49 who later had graft-versus-host disease after an allogeneic stem cell transplant. The sequences come from blood, collected before transplantation. Recombination connected TRBV6-2 or TRBV6-3 to TRBJ1-1, and TRBD1 may be the D gene, going by 5 matching bases. The CDR3 protein: CASSRRQSAPWAFF. In nucleotide form, the sequence is TGTGCCAGCAGCCGGAGACAGTCCGCCCCCTGGGCTTTCTTT.